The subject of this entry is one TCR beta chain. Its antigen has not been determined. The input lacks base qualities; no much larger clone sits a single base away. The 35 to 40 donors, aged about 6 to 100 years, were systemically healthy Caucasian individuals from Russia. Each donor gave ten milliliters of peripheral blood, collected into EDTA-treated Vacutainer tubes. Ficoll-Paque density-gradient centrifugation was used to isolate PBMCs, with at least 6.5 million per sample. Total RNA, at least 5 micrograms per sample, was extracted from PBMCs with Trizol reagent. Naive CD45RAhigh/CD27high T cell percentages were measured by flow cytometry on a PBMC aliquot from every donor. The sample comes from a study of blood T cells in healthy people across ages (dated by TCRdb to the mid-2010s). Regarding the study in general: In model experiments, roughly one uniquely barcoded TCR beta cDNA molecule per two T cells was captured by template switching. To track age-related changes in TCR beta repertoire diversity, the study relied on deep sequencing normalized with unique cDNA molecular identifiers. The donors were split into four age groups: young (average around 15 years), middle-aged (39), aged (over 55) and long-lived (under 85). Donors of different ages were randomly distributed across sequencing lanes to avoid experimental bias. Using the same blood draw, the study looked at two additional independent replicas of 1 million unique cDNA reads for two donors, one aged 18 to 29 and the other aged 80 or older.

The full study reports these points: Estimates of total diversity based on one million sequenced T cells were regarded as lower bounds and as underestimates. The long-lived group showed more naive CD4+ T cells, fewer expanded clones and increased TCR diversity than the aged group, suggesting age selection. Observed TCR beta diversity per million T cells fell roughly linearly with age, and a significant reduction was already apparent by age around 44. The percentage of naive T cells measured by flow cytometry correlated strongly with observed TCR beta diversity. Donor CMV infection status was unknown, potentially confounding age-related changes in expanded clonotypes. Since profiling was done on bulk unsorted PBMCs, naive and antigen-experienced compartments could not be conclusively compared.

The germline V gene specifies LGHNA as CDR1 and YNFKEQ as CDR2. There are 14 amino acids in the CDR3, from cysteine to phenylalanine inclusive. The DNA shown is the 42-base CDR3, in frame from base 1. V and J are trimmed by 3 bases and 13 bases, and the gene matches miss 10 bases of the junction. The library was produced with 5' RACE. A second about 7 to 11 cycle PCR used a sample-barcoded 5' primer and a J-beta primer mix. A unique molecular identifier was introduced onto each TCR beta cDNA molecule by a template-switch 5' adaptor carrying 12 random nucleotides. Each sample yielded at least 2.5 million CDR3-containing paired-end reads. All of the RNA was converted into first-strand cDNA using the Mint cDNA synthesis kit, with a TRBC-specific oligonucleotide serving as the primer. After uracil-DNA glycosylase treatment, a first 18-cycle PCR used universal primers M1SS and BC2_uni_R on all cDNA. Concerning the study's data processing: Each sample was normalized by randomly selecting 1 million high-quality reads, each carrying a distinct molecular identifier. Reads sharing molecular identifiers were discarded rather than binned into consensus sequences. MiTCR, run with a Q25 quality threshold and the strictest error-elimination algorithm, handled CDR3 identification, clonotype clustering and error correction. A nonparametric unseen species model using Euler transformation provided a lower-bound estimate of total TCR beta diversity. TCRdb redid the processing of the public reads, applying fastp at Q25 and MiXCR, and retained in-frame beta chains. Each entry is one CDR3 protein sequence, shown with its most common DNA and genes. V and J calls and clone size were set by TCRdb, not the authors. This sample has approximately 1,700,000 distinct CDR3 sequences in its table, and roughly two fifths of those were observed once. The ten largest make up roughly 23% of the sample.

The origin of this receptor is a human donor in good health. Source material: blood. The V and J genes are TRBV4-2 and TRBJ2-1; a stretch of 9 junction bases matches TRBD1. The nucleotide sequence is TGTGCCAGCAGCCACGGGACAGGGAAAGAGACCCAGTTCTTC. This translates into CASSHGTGKETQFF.